This T cell receptor beta chain is drawn from a study of shared clonotypes between healthy human individuals. CDR1 KGHSH and CDR2 LQKENI come from the germline V gene. The V end lost 3 bases, the J end lost 6 bases, and 15 bases lay between the germline ends. The CDR3 contains 14 residues. Sequencing used immunoSEQ multiplex PCR; TCRdb keeps in-frame clones, though not all of them. The sample yields approximately 2.5 million clones, approximately 94% seen once. A split of CD4+ cells into CD45RA+ naive and CD45RA-negative memory subsets was performed. This receptor was identified in a man aged 18 to 35 in good health. Some clones in this sample may be carry-over from other donors' samples. Sequencing input: naive CD4+ T cells from PBMCs. Subset indicated: CD45RA+ positively selected. This sequence joins TRBV18 and TRBJ2-7, with D possibly TRBD1 on 5 matching bases. CDR3 sequence: CASSPQQAPSEQYF. As DNA, the CDR3 is TGTGCCAGCTCACCGCAACAGGCTCCTAGCGAGCAGTACTTC.